This record covers a single T cell receptor (beta chain). The table lists this clonotype with many counts. Its antigen is still unknown. No qualities accompany the bases; no much larger clone lies one base away. The germline V and J ends show losses of 5 bases and 3 bases respectively, and no gene match explains 8 bases of the junction. Per the germline V gene, SGHTA is the CDR1 and FQGNSA is the CDR2. There are 16 amino acids in the CDR3, from cysteine to phenylalanine inclusive. Of the read, only the CDR3 DNA is kept; its 48 bases are in frame from base 1. This entry comes from a study of T cell repertoires in cytomegalovirus infection (dated by TCRdb to between 2017 and 2020). Background on the whole study: Alongside well-studied HLA-B-restricted epitopes, the peptide stimulations were aimed at recently identified HLA-C-restricted CMV epitopes, whose presentation resists viral immunomodulation. The HLA type of each donor mattered for the analysis, because public TCR beta signatures pointed to carriage of CMV infection along with the matching HLA type.

This sample's treatment or condition label indicates: in vitro stimulation with specific CMV peptide epitopes to enrich CMV-specific T cells. Sequenced on an Illumina HiSeq 1500. TCRdb reran the public reads through fastp at Q25 and MiXCR, keeping productive beta chains. One record per CDR3 amino acid sequence lists the most common genes and DNA. In all, the sample holds a few hundred thousand distinct CDR3 sequences, and approximately 46% of those were seen once. Clones ranked in the top ten supply around 45% of the sample. Broader findings and caveats from the paper: Cumulative frequency of public TCR beta family members discriminated carriers of CMV infection plus the relevant HLA type in this cohort and an independent 352-donor cohort. In the ex vivo response, HLA-C-restricted CMV-specific TCR beta clonotypes were dominant, and in two of eight donors the single most frequent clonotype came from this HLA-C-restricted group.

The sample consisted of cultured PBMCs, taken from culture after CMV antigen stimulation. This clonotype originated in a human donor in good health (CMV status not recorded). Some clones in this sample may be carry-over from other donors' samples. The rearrangement joined TRBV7-2 to TRBJ1-4; TRBD1 aligns with 8 central bases. The CDR3 protein is CASSVAGGISNEKLFF. The sequenced DNA is TGTGCCAGCAGCGTCGCAGGGGGCATTTCTAATGAAAAACTGTTTTTT.